The subject of this entry is one T cell receptor (beta chain). This record comes from a study of regulatory T cells in long-lasting Graves disease. Study in general: The criterion for persistent Graves' disease was over 5 years of antithyroid drugs with positive TSH receptor antibodies.

According to the study, TCR beta libraries were built with iRepertoire HTBI primers and CDR3-region Arm-PCR. A single record per CDR3 protein comes from TCRdb applying MiXCR to the multiplex PCR reads. The sample gives around 430,000 distinct CDR3 sequences, around a fifth of which show up once; 13% is in the top ten. The sample's time point: persistent/refractory GD, antithyroid drugs over 5 years with positive TRAb. The TCR library was made from RNA that had been extracted from PBMCs in TRIzol. This TCR was recovered from a female donor with Graves disease. Sequenced here: peripheral blood mononuclear cells (PBMCs), sampled when the disease was refractory, from a patient treated with antithyroid drugs.

The CDR3 here is CASSQGRRYEQYF. CDR3 DNA: TGTGCCAGCAGCCAAGGCAGAAGATACGAGCAGTACTTC. This chain joins TRBV14 and TRBJ2-7; D unclear. This CDR3 has 13 amino acids. Germline V gene lookup returns CDR1 SGHDN and CDR2 FVKESK. V lost 1 base, J lost 4 bases, and 8 bases lay in between.